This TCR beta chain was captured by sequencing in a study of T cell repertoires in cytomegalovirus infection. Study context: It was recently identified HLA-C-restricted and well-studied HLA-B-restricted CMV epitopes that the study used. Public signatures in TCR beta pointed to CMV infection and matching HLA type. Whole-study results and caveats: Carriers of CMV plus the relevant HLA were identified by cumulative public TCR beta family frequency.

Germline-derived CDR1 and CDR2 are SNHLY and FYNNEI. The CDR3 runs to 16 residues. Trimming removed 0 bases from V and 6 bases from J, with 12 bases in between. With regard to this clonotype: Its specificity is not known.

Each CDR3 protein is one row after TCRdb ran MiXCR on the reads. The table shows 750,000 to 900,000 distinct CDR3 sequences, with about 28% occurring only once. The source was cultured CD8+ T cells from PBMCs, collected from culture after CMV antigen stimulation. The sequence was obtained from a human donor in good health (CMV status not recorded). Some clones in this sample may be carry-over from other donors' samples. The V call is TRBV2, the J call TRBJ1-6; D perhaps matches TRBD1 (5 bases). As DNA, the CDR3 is TGTGCCAGCAGTGAAGCCCCCGGGGGGATTAATTCACCCCTCCACTTT. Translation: CASSEAPGGINSPLHF. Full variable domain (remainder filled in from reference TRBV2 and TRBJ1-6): EPEVTQTPSHQVTQMGQEVILRCVPISNHLYFYWYRQILGQKVEFLVSFYNNEISEKSEIFDDQFSVERPDGSNFTLKIRSTKLEDSAMYFCASSEAPGGINSPLHFGNGTRLTVT.